This passage covers 18 T cell receptor beta chains from one sample sequenced in a study of cytomegalovirus exposure and HLA in healthy donors. TCRdb's copy holds only in-frame clones and misses some; the assay was immunoSEQ multiplex PCR. This sample has over 150,000 clones, with 85% found just once. Sequencing was performed on PBMCs. The receptors originated from a man between 18 and 29 years old in good health and CMV-seropositive.

The rearrangement joins TRBV25-1 to TRBJ2-7; 9 nucleotides line up with TRBD1. CDR3 length equals 12 residues. Looked up from germline, CDR1 is MGHDK and CDR2 is SYGVNS. V lost 6 bases, J lost 6 bases, and 3 bases stayed unmatched. The CDR3 spells CASRDRGTEQYF. The CDR3 region has the DNA TGTGCCAGCAGGGACAGGGGTACCGAGCAGTACTTC.

The chain couples TRBV6-1 to TRBJ1-1; D remains ambiguous. Trimming stripped 6 bases from V and 0 bases from J, with 14 bases between. This CDR3 has 15 residues. CDR1 MNHNS and CDR2 SASEGT come from the germline V gene. As DNA, the CDR3 is TGTGCCAGCAGAGAGACCTCTAGTGTGAACACTGAAGCTTTCTTT. Translated, it gives CASRETSSVNTEAFF.

This chain uses TRBV7-9 with TRBJ2-3, with a tentative D call TRBD2 (7 bases). From germline, CDR1 is SEHNR and CDR2 FQNEAQ (reference sequence). V was pared by 1 base and J by 5 bases, with 13 bases between. The CDR3 totals 15 residues. CDR3 protein: CASSLVGGARDTQYF. In DNA form, the CDR3 reads TGTGCCAGCAGCTTAGTGGGGGGGGCAAGAGATACGCAGTATTTT.

The chain links TRBV18 to TRBJ2-7, with a weak D call TRBD2 (6 bases). Trimming pared 3 bases from V and 5 bases from J, leaving 14 bases between. Per germline, CDR1 KGHSH and CDR2 LQKENI. CDR3 length equals 14 residues. In nucleotides, the CDR3 is TGTGCCAGCTCACCCCCCGGGAGTGGCAACGAGCAGTACTTC. Protein: CASSPPGSGNEQYF. The whole variable domain, filled in from reference TRBV18 and TRBJ2-7, reads NAGVMQNPRHLVRRRGQEARLRCSPMKGHSHVYWYRQLPEEGLKFMVYLQKENIIDESGMPKERFSAEFPKEGPSILRIQQVVRGDSAAYFCASSPPGSGNEQYFGPGTRLTVT.

The chain is built from TRBV6-4 and TRBJ2-1, with D perhaps matching TRBD2 (5 bases). The CDR3 spans 21 residues. Germline values: CDR1 MRHNA, CDR2 SNTAGT. Trimming took off 0 bases at V and 5 bases at J, with 29 bases between the two ends. CDR3 in amino acids: CASSDSKMFLDLALRDNEQFF. In DNA, the CDR3 is TGTGCCAGCAGTGACTCTAAAATGTTTTTGGATCTAGCCCTCAGAGACAATGAGCAGTTCTTC.

This sequence joins TRBV5-4 and TRBJ1-1, with 10 bases identical to TRBD1. Trimming removed 5 bases from V and 4 bases from J; junction bases left unmatched: 14. Germline CDR1 SGHNT, CDR2 YYREEE (reference sequence). The CDR3 sequence is 17 residues long. In nucleotides, the CDR3 is TGTGCCAGCAGTACCGGGACAGGGGCAGGGCTATCCACTGAAGCTTTCTTT. This codes for CASSTGTGAGLSTEAFF.

The chain recombines TRBV5-6 with TRBJ1-2; no definite D call. CDR3 length equals 13 residues. Trimming stripped 1 base from V and 0 bases from J, with 4 bases between. Germline V lookup: CDR1 SGHDT, CDR2 YYEEEE. The CDR3 DNA reads TGTGCCAGCAGCTTGCCGGCTAACTATGGCTACACCTTC. This translates into CASSLPANYGYTF.

The chain carries TRBV30 and TRBJ1-2; 8 nucleotides align to TRBD1. The length of the CDR3 is 14 residues. After removal of 2 bases from V and 4 bases from J, the junction contained 6 bases not matched to a gene. CDR1 is GTSNPN and CDR2 is SVGIG in the germline V gene (reference sequence). The CDR3, as DNA: TGTGCCTGGAGTAGCCAGGGGGCCCCCTATGGCTACACCTTC. Amino acids: CAWSSQGAPYGYTF.

This rearrangement joins TRBV28 to TRBJ2-1, with D possibly being TRBD1 (6 bases). Germline V lookup: CDR1 MDHEN, CDR2 SYDVKM. This CDR3 comprises 14 residues. V lost 5 bases and J 9 bases, leaving 17 bases between the germline ends. The CDR3 nucleotides read TGTGCCAGCAGTCTCCAGGCCTCCAGGGGTGAGCAGTTCTTC. Its translation is CASSLQASRGEQFF.

The V gene is TRBV6-4, the J gene TRBJ2-1, with TRBD2 matching over 8 bases. The V gene's germline CDR1 is MRHNA and CDR2 SNTAGT. This CDR3 has 15 residues. The J segment lost 7 bases and the V segment lost 5 bases, leaving 10 bases of the junction unmatched. The CDR3 nucleotides are TGTGCCAGCAGTCCTCTCCGGGGGGGAAAGAATGAGCAGTTCTTC. Translating gives CASSPLRGGKNEQFF.

This clone was seen once. The chain is built from TRBV18 and TRBJ1-1, with D uncertain. Trimming removed 6 bases at V and 0 bases at J, with 8 bases between. The CDR3 contains 13 residues. Germline values: CDR1 KGHSH, CDR2 LQKENI. The CDR3 is CASSPQMNTEAFF. For the CDR3, the DNA is TGTGCCAGCTCTCCTCAGATGAACACTGAAGCTTTCTTT.

The table lists this clone with a count of one. V gene TRBV5-4 combines with J gene TRBJ2-2, with 10 nucleotides matching TRBD2. The junction had 5 bases not matched to a gene; V was cut back by 2 bases and J by 7 bases. The CDR3 runs 15 residues. In germline, CDR1 is SGHNT, CDR2 YYREEE (reference sequence). The CDR3 nucleotides read TGTGCCAGCAGCTTAAGCGGGGGGGCCCACGGGGAGCTGTTTTTT. Translating it yields CASSLSGGAHGELFF. Full variable domain (remainder filled in from reference TRBV5-4 and TRBJ2-2): ETGVTQSPTHLIKTRGQQVTLRCSSQSGHNTVSWYQQALGQGPQFIFQYYREEENGRGNFPPRFSGLQFPNYSSELNVNALELDDSALYLCASSLSGGAHGELFFGEGSRLTVL.

The chain links TRBV28 to TRBJ1-1; perhaps TRBD1 as D (5 bases). The V end was cut by 7 bases, the J end by 3 bases, with 21 bases between. The CDR3 covers 16 residues. Germline loops: CDR1 MDHEN, CDR2 SYDVKM. The chain's CDR3 is CASKIGGGTFDTEAFF. The CDR3 bases are TGTGCCAGCAAGATTGGGGGAGGGACGTTCGACACTGAAGCTTTCTTT.

The rearrangement joins TRBV10-3 to TRBJ2-3; D possibly corresponds to TRBD2 (6 bases). V was cut by 6 bases and J by 0 bases, with 13 bases left in between. CDR3 length: 15 amino acids. Per the germline V gene, CDR1 is ENHRY and CDR2 is SYGVKD. As DNA, the CDR3 is TGTGCCATCAGGGGCGGGGCGGGGAGCACAGATACGCAGTATTTT. It translates to CAIRGGAGSTDTQYF.

The chain links TRBV7-8 to TRBJ2-7; possible D gene TRBD1, 5 bases. In germline, CDR1 is SGHVS, CDR2 FQNEAQ. Trimming pared 5 bases from V and 5 bases from J, leaving 10 bases between. The length of the CDR3 is 12 residues. CDR3 region: CASSNQGHEQYF. The CDR3 bases are TGTGCCAGCAGCAACCAGGGCCACGAGCAGTACTTC.

The chain uses TRBV2 and TRBJ1-5, with a tentative D call TRBD1 (6 bases). Trimming took off 7 bases at V and 3 bases at J, with 13 bases between the two ends. From germline, CDR1 is SNHLY and CDR2 FYNNEI. The CDR3 spans 14 residues. The CDR3 loop is CASTPDSPNQPQHF. Here the CDR3 DNA reads TGTGCCAGCACTCCGGACAGCCCCAATCAGCCCCAGCATTTT.

The chain is built from TRBV19 and TRBJ1-1; D gene uncertain. The CDR3 extends over 14 amino acids. Trimming cost V 2 bases and J 0 bases, with 7 bases left between them. Germline V lookup: CDR1 LNHDA, CDR2 SQIVND (reference sequence). CDR3 bases: TGTGCCAGTAGTATACAGTACATGAACACTGAAGCTTTCTTT. Translation gives CASSIQYMNTEAFF.

This chain uses TRBV27 with TRBJ2-2, with TRBD2 identical over 11 bases. V lost 1 base and J lost 5; bases outside the gene matches: 0. Germline assignment: CDR1 MNHEY and CDR2 SMNVEV (reference sequence). This CDR3 has 15 amino acids. CDR3 in amino acids: CASSLWTSGTGELFF. CDR3 bases: TGTGCCAGCAGTTTATGGACTAGCGGGACCGGGGAGCTGTTTTTT.